These 28 T cell receptor beta chains originate from one sample sequenced in a study of tumor-infiltrating lymphocytes in primary liver carcinoma (dated by TCRdb to about 2017). Sequencing relied on an Illumina HiSeq 2500. TCRbeta-specific cDNA was reverse-transcribed from approximately 460 ng total RNA using a constant-region primer and ProtoScript II reverse transcriptase. Construction of the TCRbeta libraries relied on three nested rounds of multiplex PCR, following a slightly modified ARM-PCR procedure. Each of the first two PCR rounds ran for around 10 cycles using multiplex TRBV1-TRBV30 forward primers together with a Cbeta reverse primer. TCRdb reanalyzed the raw reads on its own, using fastp at Q25 for trimming and MiXCR for clone calling, and kept in-frame beta chains. Each CDR3 protein appears once, grouped with its most common genes and DNA. The sample profile shows around 170,000 distinct CDR3 sequences; about 60% of them were found once. The ten largest clones take up about 70% of the sample.

Blood RNA was extracted from unsorted whole blood with TRIzol reagent; germline DNA came from the DNeasy Blood & Tissue kit. The source material was peripheral blood. The receptors were gathered from a man aged 35-49 years with primary liver carcinoma and hepatitis B virus infection.

As to this clonotype: Since no conserved phenylalanine or tryptophan closes the CDR3, a read error is the likely cause. V is TRBV29-1 and J is TRBJ2-2; 10 bases fit TRBD1. With V trimmed by 6 bases and J by 3 bases, 16 bases remained unmatched. CDR3 size: 18 residues. Germline lookup yields CDR1 SQVTM and CDR2 ANQGSEA. The CDR3 DNA sequence: TGCAGCGTGGGACCCGGGACAGGGGTCAAAGGGGACACCGGGGAGCTGTTTTCT. Its protein product is CSVGPGTGVKGDTGELFS.

Regarding this clonotype: It may be a read error: a sequence one base away is much more abundant. CDR3 DNA: TGTGCCAGCAGTCTTTATGTCACAGATACGCAGTATTTT. Residues: CASSLYVTDTQYF. The chain links TRBV12-3 or TRBV12-4 to TRBJ2-3; D is undetermined. The CDR3 has 13 residues. V was pared by 5 bases and J by 2 bases, with 8 bases between.

The V gene is TRBV6-5, the J gene TRBJ2-1; D might be TRBD1 or TRBD2, each matching 5 bases. Trimming took 8 bases from V and 2 from J, leaving 22 bases between them. The germline CDR1 and CDR2 sequences are MNHEY and SVGAGI. The CDR3 runs 17 residues. CDR3 loop: CASQLRINGAPYNEQFF. The CDR3 region has the DNA TGTGCCAGCCAACTACGAATTAACGGGGCCCCCTACAATGAGCAGTTCTTC.

The genes are TRBV12-3 or TRBV12-4 and TRBJ1-2; tentatively, D is TRBD1 (5 bases). This CDR3 has 15 amino acids. V lost 5 bases to trimming and J lost 2 bases, with 15 bases between them. As DNA, the CDR3 is TGTGCCAGCAGTCCCCCAAAGGGGAGGAACTATGGCTACACCTTC. Encoded protein: CASSPPKGRNYGYTF.

The rearrangement uses TRBV11-2 and TRBJ2-1, with unresolved D. Deletions cut 1 base from V and 11 bases from J, with 12 bases between. Germline assignment: CDR1 SGHAT and CDR2 FQNNGV. This CDR3 is 13 amino acids long. The CDR3 sequence: CASSLGPEGQQFF. The CDR3 bases are TGTGCCAGCAGCTTAGGTCCAGAAGGACAGCAGTTCTTC.

The chain recombines TRBV5-6 with TRBJ2-1; D ambiguous. The germline gives CDR1 SGHDT, CDR2 YYEEEE. CDR3 length equals 15 residues. V lost 3 bases, J lost 4 bases, and 14 bases lay in between. CDR3 in amino acids: CASSSGWSSYNEQFF. Written as DNA, the CDR3 is TGTGCCAGCAGCTCTGGTTGGAGCTCTTACAATGAGCAGTTCTTC.

As regards this clonotype: The DNA is omitted, as the CDR3 cannot be located on it reliably, and the CDR3 follows TCRdb's listing. The gene calls are TRBV6-5 and TRBJ1-4; the table calls TRBD1, which could not be checked here. The CDR3 is made up of 19 amino acids, end residues included. CDR1 and CDR2 (germline): MNHEY, SVGAGI. CDR3 region: CASSYRLPSGPANNEKLFF.

The V gene is TRBV4-1, the J gene TRBJ2-2, with TRBD2 as a possible D gene (6 bases). Trimming removed 2 bases at V and 1 base at J, with 14 bases between. This CDR3 contains 17 residues. Germline V gives CDR1 MGHRA, CDR2 YSYEKL. CDR3 coding DNA: TGCGCCAGCAGCCAAACCCCGAACGGGGGGAACACCGGGGAGCTGTTTTTT. Translating gives CASSQTPNGGNTGELFF.

In the case of this clonotype: A much larger clone is a single base away; this may be a read error. The chain joins TRBV12-3 or TRBV12-4 to TRBJ2-5; the match to TRBD2 covers 10 bases. CDR3 length equals 16 residues. Trimming removed 0 bases from V and 7 bases from J; junction bases left unmatched: 8. This CDR3 reads CASSLASGRTGGTQYF. CDR3 bases: TGTGCCAGCAGTTTAGCTAGCGGGAGGACCGGAGGGACCCAGTACTTC.

Details on this clonotype: Just one base apart from a much larger clone, this may be a read error. The V gene is TRBV29-1, the J gene TRBJ1-4; no clear D. Between the trimmed V and J ends, which lost 6 bases and 6 bases, there was a span of 8 bases. CDR1 is SQVTM and CDR2 is ANQGSEA in the germline V gene. The CDR3 totals 11 residues. As DNA, the CDR3 is TGCAGCGTCGCTACGTATGAAAAACTGTTTTTT. Its translation: CSVATYEKLFF.

This clonotype appeared once. The junction and the germline gene differ at one end; a read error may be behind it. The J gene is TRBJ2-2, the V gene TRBV29-1; no clear D gene. From germline, CDR1 is SQVTM and CDR2 ANQGSEA. This CDR3 spans 13 amino acids. This CDR3 is CSAGPSKTVELFF. CDR3 nucleotides: TGCAGCGCGGGTCCATCGAAGACCGTGGAGCTGTTTTTT.

As for this clonotype: This clone may be a read error of a much larger clone one base away. The chain carries TRBV12-3 or TRBV12-4 and TRBJ1-1; a possible D gene is TRBD1 (6 bases). This CDR3 comprises 17 residues. Written as DNA, the CDR3 is TGTGCCAGAAGTTCAGCCTGGGGGACATCAATGAACACTGAAGCTTTCTTT. Its translation is CARSSAWGTSMNTEAFF.

This clonotype was seen a few times. The rearrangement links TRBV30 to TRBJ2-1; 8 bases are a match to TRBD1. V trimming: 2 bases; J trimming: 5 bases; junction bases outside the gene matches: 8. The CDR3 contains 15 residues. In germline, CDR1 is GTSNPN, CDR2 SVGIG (reference sequence). In DNA, the CDR3 is TGTGCCTGGAGTCGATCGGACAGGGACCACAATGAGCAGTTCTTC. Encoded protein: CAWSRSDRDHNEQFF.

About this clonotype itself: One junction end disagrees with the germline gene, perhaps due to a read error. The chain joins TRBV30 to TRBJ2-4, with D perhaps TRBD2 (6 bases). The CDR3 covers 13 residues. Germline V gene lookup returns CDR1 GTSNPN and CDR2 SVGIG (reference sequence). CDR3 DNA sequence: TGTGCCTGGATGAGGCGGAGGGTGGACATTCAGTATTTC. Translating it yields CAWMRRRVDIQYF.

With regard to this clonotype: The conserved phenylalanine or tryptophan is not found at the CDR3 terminus, so this likely reflects a read error. The chain has TRBV11-3 and TRBJ2-3; D is perhaps TRBD1 (5 bases). The CDR3 spans 15 residues. Germline V CDR1 and CDR2: SGHNT, YENEEA. The CDR3 protein is CASSLGPPSTGTQYL. The CDR3 nucleotides read TGTGCCAGCAGCTTAGGCCCACCAAGCACAGGTACGCAGTATTTG.

The chain joins TRBV12-3 or TRBV12-4 to TRBJ2-5; D gene uncertain. There are 13 residues in the CDR3. The V end lost 7 bases, the J end lost 2 bases, and 11 bases lay between the germline ends. The CDR3 region has the DNA TGTGCCAGCACCTTTCGTGGGCAAGAGACCCAGTACTTC. Translation: CASTFRGQETQYF.

This clonotype was counted only a few times. This chain joins TRBV6-5 and TRBJ2-4; no clear D gene. Germline V CDR1 and CDR2: MNHEY, SVGAGI. The V and J ends lost 6 bases and 0 bases respectively, with 12 bases between them. This CDR3 spans 15 amino acids. The CDR3 is CASSPGVLAKNIQYF. The CDR3 region has the DNA TGTGCCAGCAGCCCCGGCGTACTAGCCAAAAACATTCAGTACTTC.

This clonotype was detected many times. The chain recombines TRBV10-3 with TRBJ2-3, with 7 bases aligning to TRBD2. Trimming at V came to 3 bases and at J to 3 bases, leaving 6 bases not matched to a gene. Per germline, CDR1 ENHRY and CDR2 SYGVKD. CDR3 length equals 15 residues. The CDR3 loop is CAISDGGKGTDTQYF. DNA of the CDR3: TGTGCCATCAGTGACGGGGGGAAGGGGACAGATACGCAGTATTTT.

This clonotype was found a few times. J is TRBJ2-3 and V is TRBV21-1; the listed D gene, TRBD1, was not tested against the DNA. TRBV21-1 is reported as a pseudogene. This CDR3 is 14 amino acids long. As DNA, the CDR3 is TGTGCCAGCAGCTCCAAGCGCTTAGGGGTGGGGCAGTATTTT. Its protein product is CASSSKRLGVGQYF.

This clonotype was detected many times. The chain links TRBV11-2 to TRBJ2-7; D is undetermined. The CDR3 totals 11 residues. Germline loops: CDR1 SGHAT, CDR2 FQNNGV. The V gene lost 1 base and the J gene lost 5 bases, with 3 bases spanning the gap. CDR3 protein: CASSLVHEQYF. CDR3 bases: TGTGCCAGCAGCTTAGTGCACGAGCAGTACTTC.

This clonotype has only a few counts. Just one base apart from a much larger clone, this may be a read error. The CDR3 DNA reads as TGTACCAGCAGCAGTACAGGGAACAATGAGCAGTTCTTC. It specifies CTSSSTGNNEQFF. The chain is built from TRBV11-3 and TRBJ2-1, with D possibly being TRBD1 (6 bases). This CDR3 is built from 13 residues. Germline V gene sequence: CDR1 SGHNT, CDR2 YENEEA.

The chain links TRBV6-1 to TRBJ2-7; the D call may be TRBD1 or TRBD2 (5 bases each). Germline CDR1 and CDR2: MNHNS and SASEGT. Trimming removed 6 bases at V and 2 bases at J, with 11 bases between. The CDR3 runs 13 residues. CDR3 nucleotide sequence: TGTGCCAGCAGCAGGGACCCTCCCTACGAGCAGTACTTC. Encoded protein: CASSRDPPYEQYF.

The rearrangement uses TRBV12-3 or TRBV12-4 and TRBJ2-7; D possibly uses TRBD1 or TRBD2 (6 bases each). V was pared by 6 bases and J by 5 bases, with 14 bases between. This CDR3 comprises 13 residues. For the CDR3, the DNA is TGTGCCAGCAGCCGGGCGAGGGGGGACGAGCAGTACTTC. This codes for CASSRARGDEQYF.

With respect to this clonotype: At one of its ends the junction is not consistent with the germline gene, which may arise from a read error. The rearrangement uses TRBV11-2 and TRBJ2-7; possibly TRBD1 for D (7 bases). The CDR3 totals 15 residues. CDR1 and CDR2 (germline): SGHAT, FQNNGV. The CDR3: CVSNLAAGGSYEQYF. For the CDR3, the DNA is TGTGTCAGCAACTTAGCGGCAGGGGGCTCCTACGAGCAGTACTTC.

Points on this clonotype: As the CDR3 is not closed by the conserved phenylalanine or tryptophan, this likely results from a read error. The chain joins TRBV11-2 to TRBJ1-1; tentatively, D is TRBD1 (5 bases). Germline CDR1 and CDR2: SGHAT and FQNNGV. The CDR3 is 15 residues long. CDR3 protein: CASSVLGQGEGEAFS. The CDR3 nucleotides read TGCGCCAGCAGCGTACTGGGGCAGGGTGAGGGTGAAGCTTTCTCT.

This clonotype was found a few times. This chain uses TRBV6-5 with TRBJ1-1; 9 positions agree with TRBD1. V lost 5 bases to trimming and J lost 4 bases; unmatched junction nucleotides: 5. The CDR3 length is 14 residues. Germline V lookup: CDR1 MNHEY, CDR2 SVGAGI. CDR3 loop: CASSDRGGITEAFF. Here the CDR3 DNA reads TGTGCCAGCAGTGACAGGGGGGGAATCACTGAAGCTTTCTTT.

To note about this clonotype: One base away lies a much larger clone, so this may be a sequencing read error. V gene TRBV13 combines with J gene TRBJ2-5; 10 bases agree with TRBD2. The CDR3 totals 15 residues. Germline-derived CDR1 and CDR2 are PRHDT and FYEKMQ (reference sequence). This CDR3 reads CASSLLAGVGETQHF. DNA for the CDR3: TGTGCCAGCAGCTTACTAGCGGGAGTGGGAGAGACCCAGCACTTC.

This clonotype was observed once. A read error may be the cause here, since a much bigger clone is one base away. This chain joins TRBV11-2 and TRBJ1-3; D gene ambiguous. The CDR3 is made up of 15 amino acids. Germline values: CDR1 SGHAT, CDR2 FQNNGV. The V end lost 6 bases, the J end lost 0 bases, and 12 bases lay between the germline ends. In nucleotides, the CDR3 is TGTGCCAGCAGAAGAACCTGGGGCTCTGGAAACACCATATATTTT. Amino acids: CASRRTWGSGNTIYF.